Following are 14 T cell receptor beta chains from one sample sequenced in a study of T cell responses to AZD1222 COVID-19 vaccine. Repertoires were generated with immunoSEQ multiplex PCR, while TCRdb's copy carries only in-frame clones and drops some. The repertoire holds roughly 120,000 clones, with roughly 90% as singletons. The source was peripheral blood, collected on day 0 of AZD1222 vaccination. The receptors derive from an adult in good health.

Regarding this clone: One end of the junction varies from germline; a read error may be responsible. The chain links TRBV3-1 (or the pseudogene TRBV3-2) to TRBJ1-2, with a possible D match to TRBD1 (5 bases). This CDR3 spans 12 amino acids. The germline CDR1 and CDR2 sequences are LGHDT and YNNKEL (reference sequence). For the CDR3, the DNA is TGTGCCAGTAGCCCAAGAGGGGAGGGCTACACCTTC. Amino acids: CASSPRGEGYTF.

The gene calls are TRBV3-1 (or the pseudogene TRBV3-2) and TRBJ2-5; 8 nucleotides agree with TRBD2. This CDR3 region has 14 residues. V dropped 6 bases and J dropped 2; count of bases not matched to a gene: 5. The germline gives CDR1 LGHDT, CDR2 YNNKEL (reference sequence). DNA for the CDR3: TGTGCCAGCAGACTTAGCGGGGATCAAGAGACCCAGTACTTC. This codes for CASRLSGDQETQYF.

The gene calls are TRBV7-9 and TRBJ1-2, with 7 positions matching TRBD1. CDR1 and CDR2 from the germline V gene are SEHNR and FQNEAQ (reference sequence). The ends lost 5 bases at V and 1 base at J; junction bases unmatched: 7. CDR3 size: 15 residues. The CDR3 region has the DNA TGTGCCAGCAGCAGGGCAGGGGGAAGTAACTATGGCTACACCTTC. It translates to CASSRAGGSNYGYTF.

This clone turned up a few times. The CDR3 spells CASSLGAGGRYNEQFF. The CDR3 bases are TGTGCCAGCAGCTTGGGGGCCGGCGGACGCTACAATGAGCAGTTCTTC. The gene calls are TRBV5-6 and TRBJ2-1; D uncertain. The CDR3 length is 16 residues. Germline-derived CDR1 and CDR2 are SGHDT and YYEEEE. The V end was cut by 0 bases, the J end by 3 bases, with 13 bases between.

This chain connects TRBV6-5 to TRBJ1-1; D is possibly TRBD1 (5 bases). V lost 5 bases to trimming and J lost 1 base, with 11 bases between them. This CDR3 region has 14 residues. Germline assignment: CDR1 MNHEY and CDR2 SVGAGI. CDR3 coding DNA: TGTGCCAGCAGTCAGGGAGGGTGGAACACTGAAGCTTTCTTT. It translates to CASSQGGWNTEAFF.

V is TRBV6-1 and J is TRBJ2-7; the D gene is possibly TRBD2 (5 bases). Germline V gene sequence: CDR1 MNHNS, CDR2 SASEGT. The V and J ends lost 3 bases and 5 bases respectively, with 17 bases between them. This CDR3 contains 15 residues. The CDR3 bases are TGTGCCAGCAGTGACCAGCCCGGCGGGCCGAACGAGCAGTACTTC. Translating gives CASSDQPGGPNEQYF.

The chain has TRBV5-1 and TRBJ2-7; D possibly corresponds to TRBD2 (5 bases). CDR1 and CDR2 (germline): SGHRS, YFSETQ. Trimming cost V 4 bases and J 9 bases, with 17 bases left between them. This CDR3 has 13 amino acids. CDR3 amino acids: CASSLFVGEGQYF. The CDR3 DNA sequence: TGCGCCAGCAGCCTCTTCGTGGGAGAGGGGCAGTACTTC.

This rearrangement joins TRBV9 to TRBJ1-5, with D possibly TRBD1 on 5 matching bases. The CDR3 runs to 14 residues. CDR1 and CDR2 from the germline V gene are SGDLS and YYNGEE. V was clipped by 3 bases and J by 4 bases, with 11 bases between them. CDR3 protein: CASSADRGNQPQHF. CDR3 nucleotides: TGTGCCAGCAGCGCCGATAGGGGAAATCAGCCCCAGCATTTT.

The chain is built from TRBV28 and TRBJ1-5, with D perhaps TRBD1 (6 bases). Trimming took 4 bases from V and 6 from J, leaving 16 bases between them. The CDR3 totals 15 residues. Germline lookup yields CDR1 MDHEN and CDR2 SYDVKM. In nucleotides, the CDR3 is TGTGCCAGCAGTTCACAGGGCTGGGCAGGTCAGCCCCAGCATTTT. Its protein is CASSSQGWAGQPQHF.

The rearrangement uses TRBV7-2 and TRBJ2-5; 7 positions agree with TRBD2. V dropped 7 bases and J dropped 2; count of bases not matched to a gene: 13. This CDR3 is built from 16 residues. CDR1 is SGHTA and CDR2 is FQGNSA in the germline V gene. The CDR3 loop is CASKPSMTSQQETQYF. The CDR3 DNA sequence: TGTGCCAGCAAACCCTCTATGACTAGCCAACAAGAGACCCAGTACTTC.

The V call is TRBV28, the J call TRBJ2-7, with 10 bases lining up with TRBD2. Unmatched junction bases numbered 5, after V lost 3 bases and J lost 3 bases. Germline CDR1 and CDR2: MDHEN and SYDVKM. The CDR3 contains 15 residues. The CDR3 nucleotides are TGTGCCAGCAGTTTTCAAGCGGGAGGGATCTACGAGCAGTACTTC. Amino acid sequence: CASSFQAGGIYEQYF.

The chain employs TRBV25-1 and TRBJ2-3; 7 bases line up with TRBD1. In germline, CDR1 is MGHDK, CDR2 SYGVNS. The CDR3 length is 12 residues. The ends lost 9 bases at V and 2 bases at J; junction bases unmatched: 2. CDR3 loop: CARDRPTDTQYF. CDR3 coding DNA: TGTGCCAGGGACAGGCCCACAGATACGCAGTATTTT.

This clone was counted a few times. The chain has TRBV5-6 and TRBJ1-1; D is ambiguous. This CDR3 contains 13 residues. The V gene lost 3 bases and the J gene lost 7 bases, with 13 bases spanning the gap. Germline V gene sequence: CDR1 SGHDT, CDR2 YYEEEE. CDR3 nucleotide sequence: TGTGCCAGCAGCTCTGGCCAGCTCCATGAAGCTTTCTTT. This translates into CASSSGQLHEAFF.

This rearrangement joins TRBV2 to TRBJ1-2, with D perhaps matching TRBD1 (5 bases). Germline CDR1 is SNHLY and CDR2 is FYNNEI. The V and J ends lost 8 bases and 4 bases respectively, with 20 bases between them. The CDR3 spans 15 residues. The CDR3 is CASRDPNRSIYGYTF. The CDR3 nucleotides are TGTGCCAGCCGGGACCCGAACAGGAGCATCTATGGCTACACCTTC.